A single T cell receptor beta chain is shown here with its context. The sample belongs to a study of blood T cell repertoires in COVID-19. Study details: Spain, Italy and the United States supplied samples that represented acute and convalescent COVID-19. The cDNA or gDNA used as material had been derived from T cells, B-cell-depleted T cells, or PBMCs.

Under the authors' procedure: Amplification from reference gene primers served as the basis for estimated nucleated cell counts. Clones were sequenced by immunoSEQ multiplex PCR, and TCRdb holds only the in-frame ones, with some missing. That table furnishes V, J and clone size, whereas the DNA furnished D and trimming. Among around 200,000 clones listed, around 83% were seen once. The germline CDR1 and CDR2 sequences are SGHRS and YFSETQ. Trimming shortened V by 6 bases and J by 6 bases, and 9 bases separated the two germline ends. The CDR3 consists of 12 residues. This chain joins TRBV5-1 and TRBJ2-2, with D possibly being TRBD1 (5 bases). The sequence came from a man aged 45 to 65 with active or convalescent COVID-19. The sequencing sample was made of peripheral blood. The CDR3 DNA is TGCGCCAGCACGCAGGGTTCCGGGGAGCTGTTTTTT. Translated: CASTQGSGELFF.